Following are 22 T cell receptor beta chains from one sample sequenced in a study of shared clonotypes between healthy human individuals. Using immunoSEQ multiplex PCR, the repertoire was profiled, and TCRdb retains in-frame clones only, with some absent. The sample shows about 2 million clones, roughly 96% of them seen only once. The sequencing input was naive CD4+ T cells sorted from blood. Subset specified: CD45RA+ positively selected. Every receptor here comes from a man aged 18 to 30 in good health.

This sequence joins TRBV7-2 and TRBJ1-2; 8 positions match TRBD1. In germline, CDR1 is SGHTA, CDR2 FQGNSA. This CDR3 region has 14 residues. V lost 4 bases, J lost 8 bases, and 9 bases stayed unmatched. For the CDR3, the DNA is TGTGCCAGCAGCTCCCAGGGGGCAGGTTCGGGCTACACCTTC. This encodes CASSSQGAGSGYTF. Full variable domain (outside the CDR3, taken from reference TRBV7-2 and TRBJ1-2): GAGVSQSPSNKVTEKGKDVELRCDPISGHTALYWYRQSLGQGLEFLIYFQGNSAPDKSGLPSDRFSAERTGGSVSTLTIQRTQQEDSAVYLCASSSQGAGSGYTFGSGTRLTVV.

J is TRBJ1-1 and V is TRBV28, with 11 bases that match TRBD1. J gave up 7 bases and V 8 bases, and 12 bases lay outside the gene matches. The V gene's germline CDR1 is MDHEN and CDR2 SYDVKM. The CDR3 is made up of 15 amino acids. CDR3 DNA: TGTGCCAGCCTACAAAGCGGGACAGGGGGGGGTGAAGCTTTCTTT. Its protein product is CASLQSGTGGGEAFF.

This chain joins TRBV6-5 and TRBJ2-7; 8 positions match TRBD2. Germline V lookup: CDR1 MNHEY, CDR2 SVGAGI. Losses at the gene ends were 3 bases for V and 0 bases for J; bases not matched to a gene: 7. This CDR3 has 16 amino acids. Here the CDR3 reads CASSYRGRPTSYEQYF. For the CDR3, the DNA is TGTGCCAGCAGTTATCGCGGGAGGCCGACCTCCTACGAGCAGTACTTC.

This sequence joins TRBV5-1 and TRBJ2-1, with D uncertain. This CDR3 region has 15 residues. V lost 4 bases and J lost 4, with 15 bases in between. The germline CDR1 and CDR2 sequences are SGHRS and YFSETQ. The chain's CDR3 is CASSGLPDRYNEQFF. CDR3 sequence (DNA): TGCGCCAGCAGCGGTCTACCCGACCGGTACAATGAGCAGTTCTTC.

The chain employs TRBV7-2 and TRBJ1-6; 7 nucleotides match TRBD1. CDR3 size: 15 residues. Germline V gene lookup returns CDR1 SGHTA and CDR2 FQGNSA. The trim removed 2 bases at V and 6 bases at J, leaving 4 bases unmatched. CDR3 in amino acids: CASSLWAGGNSPLHF. The CDR3 DNA reads as TGTGCCAGCAGCTTATGGGCAGGGGGTAATTCACCCCTCCACTTT.

Notes on this clone: Other DNA sequences in the sample encode the same CDR3. The J gene is TRBJ1-2, the V gene TRBV19, with D possibly matching TRBD1 (6 bases). V was clipped by 1 base and J by 5 bases, with 8 bases between them. Germline values: CDR1 LNHDA, CDR2 SQIVND (reference sequence). This CDR3 has 13 amino acids. The CDR3 DNA follows: TGTGCCAGTAGTATAGCAGGGGCTTATGGCTACACCTTC. Protein: CASSIAGAYGYTF.

This chain joins TRBV12-5 and TRBJ2-4; no firm D call. The CDR3 extends over 13 amino acids. CDR1 is LGHNT, CDR2 FRNRAP, per germline. Trimming stripped 0 bases from V and 7 bases from J, with 7 bases between. Written as DNA, the CDR3 is TGTGCTAGTGGTTTGGTTGCCGGGAACATTCAGTACTTC. Its translation is CASGLVAGNIQYF.

V and J are TRBV28 and TRBJ1-6; D uncertain. The germline V gene encodes CDR1 MDHEN and CDR2 SYDVKM. CDR3 length: 16 residues. V lost 3 bases and J lost 0, with 9 bases in between. The CDR3 loop reads CASSLRESSYNSPLHF. CDR3 in DNA: TGTGCCAGCAGTTTGCGGGAGAGCTCCTATAATTCACCCCTCCACTTT.

The CDR3: CASSRFMTTEAFF. The CDR3 DNA sequence: TGTGCCAGCAGCCGGTTCATGACCACTGAAGCTTTCTTT. The V call is TRBV7-9, the J call TRBJ1-1, with D uncertain. The CDR3 totals 13 residues. With 5 bases removed from V and 4 bases from J, the gap between germline ends came to 11 bases. Germline CDR1 reads SEHNR; CDR2 reads FQNEAQ (reference sequence).

The V gene is TRBV4-3, the J gene TRBJ2-1; 8 nucleotides line up with TRBD2. Germline-derived CDR1 and CDR2 are LGHNA and YSLEER. This CDR3 spans 16 amino acids. J lost 5 bases, V lost 2 bases, and 8 bases had no gene match. The CDR3 spells CASSQLAGRPNNEQFF. The CDR3 DNA sequence: TGCGCCAGCAGCCAATTAGCGGGGAGGCCTAACAATGAGCAGTTCTTC.

The chain uses TRBV5-1 and TRBJ2-7; TRBD2 agrees at 7 bases. Per germline, CDR1 SGHRS and CDR2 YFSETQ. With V trimmed by 4 bases and J by 1 base, 11 bases remained unmatched. The CDR3 is 16 residues long. The CDR3 protein is CASSPADGRISYEQYF. For the CDR3, the DNA is TGCGCCAGCAGCCCCGCGGACGGGAGGATTTCCTACGAGCAGTACTTC.

The CDR3 coding sequence is TGTGCCAGCAGTGAAGTCCCGGGACAGGGGGTAAAGACTGAAGCTTTCTTT. Translation: CASSEVPGQGVKTEAFF. This sequence joins TRBV25-1 and TRBJ1-1; the match to TRBD1 covers 11 bases. The ends lost 2 bases at V and 5 bases at J; junction bases unmatched: 10. The germline V gene encodes CDR1 MGHDK and CDR2 SYGVNS. The CDR3 consists of 17 residues.

This chain links TRBV20-1 with TRBJ1-1, with D uncertain. The germline CDR1 and CDR2 sequences are DFQATT and SNEGSKA (reference sequence). Trimming removed 2 bases at V and 11 bases at J, with 12 bases between. The CDR3 covers 11 residues. The CDR3 DNA sequence: TGCAGTGCTAGATCTGGAGGGATTGCTTTCTTT. Translating gives CSARSGGIAFF.

The CDR3 loop reads CASSIQGAGGYTF. CDR3 nucleotides: TGTGCCAGTAGTATACAGGGGGCTGGTGGCTACACCTTC. The J gene is TRBJ1-2, the V gene TRBV19, with 8 nucleotides matching TRBD1. With 2 bases clipped from V and 7 bases from J, the junction kept 3 bases outside the gene matches. This CDR3 has 13 amino acids. Germline CDR1 reads LNHDA; CDR2 reads SQIVND (reference sequence).

The chain uses TRBV10-3 and TRBJ1-6; 10 bases map to TRBD1. There are 15 residues in the CDR3. The V segment lost 2 bases and the J segment 9 bases; nucleotides outside the gene matches: 4. Germline V lookup: CDR1 ENHRY, CDR2 SYGVKD. CDR3 in DNA: TGTGCCATCAGTGAGGACAGGGGGCATAGTTCACCCCTCCACTTT. Translation: CAISEDRGHSSPLHF.

This chain uses TRBV25-1 with TRBJ1-6; D is uncertain. The germline V gene has CDR1 MGHDK and CDR2 SYGVNS. V was shortened by 1 base and J by 12 bases, with 19 bases between the two germline ends. This CDR3 has 16 amino acids. In nucleotides, the CDR3 is TGTGCCAGCAGTGAATTCAACAGCGACCTATTCAGACCCCTCCACTTT. Residues: CASSEFNSDLFRPLHF.

Remarks on this clone: Other DNA sequences in the same sample also yield this CDR3. The chain combines TRBV7-2 with TRBJ1-2; no clear D gene. Germline assignment: CDR1 SGHTA and CDR2 FQGNSA. The CDR3 extends over 14 amino acids. The V end was cut by 5 bases, the J end by 1 base, with 11 bases between. The CDR3 region is CASSPPGLNYGYTF. CDR3 sequence (DNA): TGTGCCAGCAGCCCGCCCGGTCTTAACTATGGCTACACCTTC.

Remarks on this clone: The same CDR3 arises from other DNA sequences in this sample as well. The chain uses TRBV18 and TRBJ1-1; D ambiguous. V was pared by 4 bases and J by 3 bases, with 9 bases between. Germline CDR1 and CDR2: KGHSH and LQKENI. This CDR3 spans 13 amino acids. CDR3 sequence reads: CASSRSGYTEAFF. As DNA, the CDR3 is TGTGCCAGCTCACGTTCGGGGTACACTGAAGCTTTCTTT.

The chain uses TRBV5-4 and TRBJ1-5; D gene ambiguous. CDR3 length equals 13 residues. Looked up from germline, CDR1 is SGHNT and CDR2 is YYREEE (reference sequence). Trimming cost V 4 bases and J 0 bases, with 5 bases left between them. CDR3 region: CASSPDSNQPQHF. CDR3 in DNA: TGTGCCAGCAGCCCGGATAGCAATCAGCCCCAGCATTTT.

The chain combines TRBV10-2 with TRBJ2-1; TRBD2 aligns across 8 bases. The CDR3 extends over 14 amino acids. J gave up 6 bases and V 7 bases, and 8 bases lay outside the gene matches. Per germline, CDR1 WSHSY and CDR2 SAAADI. The CDR3 spells CASMRAGDRNEQFF. The CDR3 DNA follows: TGCGCCAGCATGAGAGCGGGAGACCGCAATGAGCAGTTCTTC.

In this sample, this clone turned up once. The V and J genes are TRBV18 and TRBJ1-2; 9 bases align to TRBD1. Per germline, CDR1 KGHSH and CDR2 LQKENI. V gave up 2 bases and J gave up 4 bases; unmatched junction bases: 5. The length of the CDR3 is 15 residues. CDR3 DNA sequence: TGTGCCAGCTCACCATTGGACAGGGGAGGCTATGGCTACACCTTC. It specifies CASSPLDRGGYGYTF.

This clone appeared a few times. The chain carries TRBV28 and TRBJ1-2; D unresolved. Between the trimmed V and J ends, which lost 4 bases and 1 base, there was a span of 22 bases. The germline CDR1 and CDR2 sequences are MDHEN and SYDVKM. The CDR3 is 18 amino acids. The CDR3 sequence: CASSSGAKSFKGNYGYTF. For the CDR3, the DNA is TGTGCCAGCAGTTCTGGCGCTAAATCCTTTAAGGGTAACTATGGCTACACCTTC.